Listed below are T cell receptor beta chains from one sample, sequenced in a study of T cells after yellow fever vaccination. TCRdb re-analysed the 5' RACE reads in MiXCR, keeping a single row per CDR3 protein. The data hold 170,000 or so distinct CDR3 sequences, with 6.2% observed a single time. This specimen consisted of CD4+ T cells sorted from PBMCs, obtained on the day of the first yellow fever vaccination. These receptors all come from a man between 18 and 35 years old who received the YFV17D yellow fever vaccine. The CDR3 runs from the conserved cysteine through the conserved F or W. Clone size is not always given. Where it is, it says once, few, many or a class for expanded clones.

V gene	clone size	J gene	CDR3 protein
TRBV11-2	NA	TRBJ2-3	CASSFPPGPQDTQYF
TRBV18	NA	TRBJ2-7	CASSPTGGEQYF
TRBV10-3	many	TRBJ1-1	CAIRPTGLDTEAFF
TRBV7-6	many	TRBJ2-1	CASSLGGGRSYNEQFF
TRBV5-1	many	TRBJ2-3	CASTLGGRGREDTQYF
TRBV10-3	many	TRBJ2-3	CAISPPNTDTQYF
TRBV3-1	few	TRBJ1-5	CASSQASGMNQPQHF
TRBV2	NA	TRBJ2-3	CASQTRAQNTQYF
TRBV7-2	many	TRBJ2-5	CASSPTVREETQYF
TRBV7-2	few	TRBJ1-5	CASSRTGQSLEPQHF
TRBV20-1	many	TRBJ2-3	CSARVQGADTQYF